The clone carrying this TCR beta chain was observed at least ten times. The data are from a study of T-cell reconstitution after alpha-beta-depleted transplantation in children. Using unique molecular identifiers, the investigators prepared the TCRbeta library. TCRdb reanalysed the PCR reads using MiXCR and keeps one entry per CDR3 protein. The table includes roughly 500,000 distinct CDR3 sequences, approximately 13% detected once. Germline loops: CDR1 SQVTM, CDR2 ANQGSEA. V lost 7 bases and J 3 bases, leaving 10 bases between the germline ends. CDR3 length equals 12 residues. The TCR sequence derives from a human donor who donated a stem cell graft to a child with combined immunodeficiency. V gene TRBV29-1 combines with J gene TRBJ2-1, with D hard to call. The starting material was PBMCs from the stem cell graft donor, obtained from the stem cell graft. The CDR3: CSAWVGYNEQFF. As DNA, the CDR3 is TGCAGCGCCTGGGTAGGCTACAATGAGCAGTTCTTC.